This TCR beta chain appears in the sequencing data of a study of T cell repertoires in cytomegalovirus infection. Study overall: CMV epitopes, recently identified HLA-C-restricted and well-studied HLA-B-restricted, were used. Shared public TCR beta signatures pointed to both CMV infection and a matching HLA type.

CDR3 length equals 19 residues. Germline V CDR1 and CDR2: SGHVS, FQNEAQ. The ends were cut back, 6 bases at V and 2 bases at J, with 25 bases in the middle. Notes on the study in general: The cumulative frequency of public TCR beta families identified carriers of CMV plus the relevant HLA. HLA-C-restricted CMV-specific TCR beta clonotypes prevailed in the ex vivo response.

TCRdb redid the calling of the reads with MiXCR, one entry per CDR3 protein. The table records over 100,000 distinct CDR3 sequences, about 28% of them present only once. This clonotype was observed at least ten times. The antigen remains unidentified. The J gene is TRBJ2-2, the V gene TRBV7-8; perhaps TRBD1 as D (6 bases). The specimen was CD8+ T cells from cultured PBMCs, collected from culture after CMV antigen stimulation. The source is a human donor in good health (CMV status not recorded). Some clones in this sample may be carry-over from other donors' samples. CDR3 DNA: TGTGCCAGCAGGGAGTCCGGGACAACCAGACCCCTCAACACCGGGGAGCTGTTTTTT. Its protein product is CASRESGTTRPLNTGELFF.